These T cell receptor beta chains were read from a single sample in a study of blood T cells in healthy people across ages. TCRdb reprocessed the 5' RACE reads via MiXCR and lists one record per CDR3 protein. The sample lists about 1,800,000 distinct CDR3 sequences, 28% occurring once. Sequencing was carried out using blood. The receptors were gathered from a woman aged 25 to 39 in good health. Both conserved end residues are part of each CDR3. The D gene is left open where the match is weak. The listing skips clone size in some rows; elsewhere it reads once, few, many or a size class.

size: few; J: TRBJ1-4; V: TRBV7-9; D: .; DNA: TGTGCCAGCAGCTTTGGTTCGAGTCAAAAACTGTTTTTT; CDR3: CASSFGSSQKLFF
size: few; J: TRBJ1-1; V: TRBV28; D: .; DNA: TGTGTAACCTTTGTAGGCACTGAAGCTTTCTTT; CDR3: CVTFVGTEAFF
size: .; J: TRBJ2-3; V: TRBV20-1; D: TRBD2; DNA: TGCAGTGCTAGAGCGGCGGGAGCCACAGATACGCAGTATTTT; CDR3: CSARAAGATDTQYF
size: few; J: TRBJ2-7; V: TRBV14; D: .; DNA: TGTGCCAGCAGCCGTTTCAGGGGTACCTACGAGCAGTACTTC; CDR3: CASSRFRGTYEQYF
size: .; J: TRBJ1-4; V: TRBV6-1; D: TRBD1; DNA: TGTGCCAGCAGTAGACAGGGGGCTGAGGAAAAACTGTTTTTT; CDR3: CASSRQGAEEKLFF
size: .; J: TRBJ1-1; V: TRBV29-1; D: .; DNA: TGCAGCGTTGAAGACATGAACACTGAAGCTTTCTTT; CDR3: CSVEDMNTEAFF
size: .; J: TRBJ1-2; V: TRBV18; D: .; DNA: TGTGCCAGCTTCCTACAGGACGACTATGGCTACACCTTC; CDR3: CASFLQDDYGYTF
size: many; J: TRBJ1-2; V: TRBV12-5; D: TRBD1; DNA: TGTGCTAGTGGTTTACTGGCAGGACAGGGCCATGGCTACACCTTC; CDR3: CASGLLAGQGHGYTF
size: few; J: TRBJ1-6; V: TRBV12-3/TRBV12-4; D: .; DNA: TGTGCCAGCAGCAGGACCTCTACACCCCTCCACTTT; CDR3: CASSRTSTPLHF
size: .; J: TRBJ2-2; V: TRBV3-1; D: TRBD1; DNA: TGTGCCAGCAGCCATCAATACAGGGGGAACACCGGGGAGCTGTTTTTT; CDR3: CASSHQYRGNTGELFF
size: .; J: TRBJ2-7; V: TRBV28; D: .; DNA: TGTGCCAGCAGTTCCATAGCGGATAACTACGAGCAGTACTTC; CDR3: CASSSIADNYEQYF
size: few; J: TRBJ1-2; V: TRBV6-2/TRBV6-3; D: TRBD1; DNA: TGTGCCAGCACGAACACGGGAACAGGGGTGTACTATGGCTACACCTTC; CDR3: CASTNTGTGVYYGYTF
size: many; J: TRBJ2-7; V: TRBV12-3/TRBV12-4; D: .; DNA: TGTGCCAGCAGCCCCCCGGCAGCCGAGCAGTACTTC; CDR3: CASSPPAAEQYF
size: .; J: TRBJ2-3; V: TRBV5-1; D: .; DNA: TGCGCCAGCATCAAATCCACAGATACGCAGTATTTT; CDR3: CASIKSTDTQYF
size: many; J: TRBJ2-7; V: TRBV9; D: .; DNA: TGTGCCAGCAGCCCCCGGACTAATTTCTACGAGCAGTACTTC; CDR3: CASSPRTNFYEQYF
size: .; J: TRBJ2-5; V: TRBV28; D: TRBD2; DNA: TGTGCCAGCAGCCCTGGACTAGCTAGCCCCCTCACCTCATTGGAGACCCAGTACTTC; CDR3: CASSPGLASPLTSLETQYF
size: few; J: TRBJ1-1; V: TRBV14; D: .; DNA: TGTGCCAGCAGCCAAGATCTTAGGAAGAACACTGAAGCTTTCTTT; CDR3: CASSQDLRKNTEAFF
size: few; J: TRBJ2-1; V: TRBV19; D: TRBD2; DNA: TGTGCCAGTAGTATCAGGACGGGAGGTCACGAGCAGTTCTTC; CDR3: CASSIRTGGHEQFF
size: .; J: TRBJ2-1; V: TRBV11-2; D: .; DNA: TGTGCCAGCAGCGCTGCCCTGAATAGCGACTCCTACAATGAGCAGTTCTTC; CDR3: CASSAALNSDSYNEQFF
size: few; J: TRBJ2-3; V: TRBV20-1; D: TRBD2; DNA: TGCAGTGCTAGGGGTCCAGCGGGAAAGAGTCCAGATACGCAGTATTTT; CDR3: CSARGPAGKSPDTQYF
size: .; J: TRBJ2-3; V: TRBV12-3/TRBV12-4; D: .; DNA: TGTGCCAGCAGTACCGGGGTGGGCCCAGATACGGAGTATTTT; CDR3: CASSTGVGPDTEYF
size: .; J: TRBJ2-7; V: TRBV6-1; D: TRBD1; DNA: TGTGCCAGCAGTGAGATCCTGGGGACAGGGTACGACGAGCAGTACTTC; CDR3: CASSEILGTGYDEQYF
size: .; J: TRBJ1-1; V: TRBV14; D: .; DNA: TGTGCCAGCAGTCGAGGGACCATCCCTGAAGCTTTCTTT; CDR3: CASSRGTIPEAFF
size: few; J: TRBJ2-1; V: TRBV4-1; D: .; DNA: TGCGCCAGCAGCCAAAATCGGGTCAGGGGTAACTTCTTC; CDR3: CASSQNRVRGNFF
size: .; J: TRBJ2-2; V: TRBV5-1; D: TRBD2; DNA: TGCGCCAGCAGCTTCTCAGGGACTAGAAACACCGGGGAGCTGTTTTTT; CDR3: CASSFSGTRNTGELFF
size: many; J: TRBJ2-1; V: TRBV20-1; D: TRBD1; DNA: TGCAGTGCTAGTGAGGGGGCTAACTACAATGAGCAGTTCTTC; CDR3: CSASEGANYNEQFF
size: .; J: TRBJ2-1; V: TRBV5-6; D: .; DNA: TGTGCCAGCAGCTTGGGCGGCTCTTCAAACCTACGGGAGCAGTTCTTC; CDR3: CASSLGGSSNLREQFF
size: few; J: TRBJ1-5; V: TRBV15; D: .; DNA: TGTGCCACCAGCAGAGCGGGACGTAGCAATCAGCCCCAGCATTTT; CDR3: CATSRAGRSNQPQHF
size: .; J: TRBJ2-3; V: TRBV5-1; D: .; DNA: TGCGCCAGCAGCTTGGCGGCAGGGTCAGATACGCAGTATTTT; CDR3: CASSLAAGSDTQYF